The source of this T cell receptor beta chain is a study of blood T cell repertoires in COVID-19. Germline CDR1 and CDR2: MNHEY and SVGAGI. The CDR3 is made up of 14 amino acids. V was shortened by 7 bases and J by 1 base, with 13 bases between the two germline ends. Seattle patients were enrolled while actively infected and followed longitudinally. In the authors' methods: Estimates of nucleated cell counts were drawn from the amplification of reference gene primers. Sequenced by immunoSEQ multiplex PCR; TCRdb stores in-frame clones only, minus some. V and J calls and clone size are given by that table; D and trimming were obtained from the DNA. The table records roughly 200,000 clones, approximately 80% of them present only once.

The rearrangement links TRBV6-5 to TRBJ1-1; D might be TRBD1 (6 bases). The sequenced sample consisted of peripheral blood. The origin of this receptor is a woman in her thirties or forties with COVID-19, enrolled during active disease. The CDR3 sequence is CASMGGDTNTEAFF. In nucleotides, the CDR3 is TGTGCCAGCATGGGGGGGGACACGAACACTGAAGCTTTCTTT.